A single sample is the source of the 6 T cell receptor beta chains below, sequenced in a study of PD-1 blockade in classical Hodgkin lymphoma. Each patient relapsed following autologous stem cell transplantation, and prior brentuximab vedotin exposure differed. Some clones are missing from TCRdb's copy, which holds only in-frame ones; the method was immunoSEQ multiplex PCR. The sample records roughly 60,000 clones, 70% to 90% being singletons. Sample: peripheral blood mononuclear cells (PBMCs), taken before the second cycle of nivolumab. The receptors here all came from a human donor with classical Hodgkin lymphoma.

The genes are TRBV6-6 and TRBJ2-7; 7 bases fit TRBD1. The length of the CDR3 is 15 residues. Germline loops: CDR1 MNHNY, CDR2 SVGAGI (reference sequence). With V trimmed by 2 bases and J by 0 bases, 4 bases remained unmatched. The CDR3 protein is CASSYGQGDSYEQYF. CDR3 in DNA: TGTGCCAGCAGTTACGGGCAGGGGGACTCCTACGAGCAGTACTTC.

J is TRBJ1-5 and V is TRBV5-1; 11 positions agree with TRBD1. The CDR3 is made up of 17 amino acids. V lost 0 bases and J lost 5; bases outside the gene matches: 7. CDR1 is SGHRS, CDR2 YFSETQ, per germline. The CDR3: CASSLGVLGQGDQPQHF. For the CDR3, the DNA is TGCGCCAGCAGCTTGGGAGTTTTGGGACAGGGGGATCAGCCCCAGCATTTT.

V gene TRBV18 combines with J gene TRBJ1-1; TRBD1 agrees at 8 bases. The V segment lost 6 bases and the J segment 3 bases; nucleotides outside the gene matches: 15. Germline CDR1 is KGHSH and CDR2 is LQKENI. The CDR3 has 17 amino acids. The CDR3 here is CASSPFKGGQADTEAFF. Written as DNA, the CDR3 is TGTGCCAGCTCGCCATTCAAAGGGGGACAGGCGGACACTGAAGCTTTCTTT.

The chain carries TRBV25-1 and TRBJ2-2, with 7 bases identical to TRBD1. V gave up 2 bases and J gave up 6 bases; unmatched junction bases: 0. The germline gives CDR1 MGHDK, CDR2 SYGVNS. This CDR3 contains 13 residues. For the CDR3, the DNA is TGTGCCAGCAGTGAACAGGGGGCCGGGGAGCTGTTTTTT. Its protein product is CASSEQGAGELFF.

The V gene is TRBV29-1, the J gene TRBJ2-7, with 7 bases matching TRBD1. Losses at the gene ends were 7 bases for V and 2 bases for J; bases not matched to a gene: 5. The CDR3 covers 12 residues. The V gene's germline CDR1 is SQVTM and CDR2 ANQGSEA. The CDR3 nucleotides read TGCAGCGCCCGGACAGGAGCCTACGAGCAGTACTTC. This gives the protein CSARTGAYEQYF.

V usage is TRBV4-2 and J usage is TRBJ1-5; D may be TRBD1 (6 bases). The germline CDR1 and CDR2 sequences are LGHNA and YNFKEQ. Trimming took off 1 base at V and 0 bases at J, with 13 bases between the two ends. The CDR3 runs to 17 residues. The CDR3 region has the DNA TGTGCCAGCAGCCAAGGTGGGGGCGGATATAGCAATCAGCCCCAGCATTTT. This codes for CASSQGGGGYSNQPQHF.